This T cell receptor beta chain derives from a study of spatial heterogeneity in lung cancer. Overall study context: Beta-chain sequences were consistently detected more often than alpha-chain sequences. TCR and UMI combinations that were unique each appeared, on average, more than ten times in raw reads.

Regarding time point: sample taken at primary tumor resection. Whole RNA was taken from tumor, nontumor lung or frozen PBMC; it was then sequenced unsorted. A total of around 67 untreated early-stage non-small cell lung cancer patients served as donors. From germline, CDR1 is DFQATT and CDR2 SNEGSKA (reference sequence). The junction had 12 bases not matched to a gene; V was cut back by 6 bases and J by 4 bases. This CDR3 region has 15 residues. This clonotype has only one observation. Every individual TCR cDNA molecule carried its own unique molecular identifier, which allowed correction of PCR and sequencing errors. TCRdb passed the 5' RACE reads through MiXCR, listing each CDR3 protein once. Of about 1,500 distinct CDR3 sequences listed, 46% were seen once; the top ten hold over 30%.

This sequence joins TRBV20-1 and TRBJ2-3; 8 nucleotides match TRBD2. The TCR comes from a female donor with early-stage non-small cell lung cancer. This sample comprised PBMCs, obtained at surgery. CDR3 in amino acids: CSAPTGGDLSDTQYF. For the CDR3, the DNA is TGCAGTGCACCCACCGGGGGGGACCTTTCAGATACGCAGTATTTT.